Listed below are T cell receptor beta chains from one sample, sequenced in a study of vaccination effects on CD4 cells after COVID-19. Produced via immunoSEQ multiplex PCR; TCRdb's table is partial and in-frame only. The repertoire holds about 24,000 clones, roughly 73% seen once, with 23% in the top ten. These receptors' targets are unknown. Source: CD4+ T cells from PBMCs cultured with HCoV-NL63 spike peptides, taken after COVID-19 vaccination. These receptors came from a human donor who received a COVID-19 vaccine. Both conserved end residues are part of each CDR3. A D gene is named only where the DNA matches it firmly. Only some rows state a clone size, as once, few, many or a class for expanded clones.

TRBJ1-5 few TRBD1 TRBV3-1/TRBV3-2 TGTGCCAGCAGCCCCGGGACAGGAAGCAATCAGCCCCAGCATTTT CASSPGTGSNQPQHF
TRBJ1-1 . . TRBV7-2 TGTGCCAGCACCAAGGATAGGGGCACTGAAGCTTTCTTT CASTKDRGTEAFF
TRBJ1-1 . TRBD1 TRBV10-1 TGCGCCAGCAGTCACAGGGGGCAGGGGGCTGAAGCTTTCTTT CASSHRGQGAEAFF
TRBJ2-5 . TRBD2 TRBV9 TGTGCCAGCAGCGTAGTCGATAGCGGGGCCCAAGAGACCCAGTACTTC CASSVVDSGAQETQYF
TRBJ2-2 . . TRBV5-1 TGCGCCAGCAGCTTGAGGACAGATCCGACCGGGGAGCTGTTTTTT CASSLRTDPTGELFF
TRBJ2-7 . . TRBV18 TGTGCCAGCTCACCACGAGAGGGGGACGAGCAGTACTTC CASSPREGDEQYF
TRBJ2-1 medium-sized . TRBV30 TGTGCCTGGAGCCCAAAGGGGGGACTACAGTTCTTC CAWSPKGGLQFF
TRBJ2-2 few TRBD1 TRBV7-9 TGTGCCAGCAGCTTGGGACAGGGGGGAACCGGGGAGCTGTTTTTT CASSLGQGGTGELFF
TRBJ2-3 . . TRBV7-2 TGTGCCAGCAGGATGGGCGCTAAAGGTACGCAGTATTTT CASRMGAKGTQYF
TRBJ2-1 . TRBD2 TRBV6-2/TRBV6-3 TGTGCCAGCAGTTCCCTAGCGGGACAAGTCTCCTACAATGAGCAGTTCTTC CASSSLAGQVSYNEQFF
TRBJ2-7 . . TRBV9 TGTGCCAGCAGCGAGGGGGTGACTACCGACTACGAGCAGTACTTC CASSEGVTTDYEQYF
TRBJ1-2 . . TRBV10-1 TGCGCCAGCCCTCCATTGAGACGGTTATATGGCTACACCTTC CASPPLRRLYGYTF
TRBJ2-1 . . TRBV6-5 TGTGCCAGCAGGAGAATAGATTCGTCCTACAATGAGCAGTTCTTC CASRRIDSSYNEQFF
TRBJ1-2 . . TRBV14 TGTGCCAGCAGCCCACAGGGTACAAGACGCTATGGCTACACCTTC CASSPQGTRRYGYTF
TRBJ1-3 few . TRBV6-1 TGTGCCAGCAGTGAGGGACAAGGCTCTGGAAACACCATATATTTT CASSEGQGSGNTIYF
TRBJ1-5 once . TRBV28 TGTGCCAGCAGGGCGGGGCAGGGCCTCCAGCCCCAGCATTTT CASRAGQGLQPQHF
TRBJ2-2 . TRBD2 TRBV5-4 TGTGCCAGCAGCACGATAGCGGGAGGATCAGGCGGGGAGCTGTTTTTT CASSTIAGGSGGELFF
TRBJ2-7 few TRBD1 TRBV18 TGTGCCAGCTCACCGGGACAGAACTACGAGCAGTACTTC CASSPGQNYEQYF
TRBJ1-2 few . TRBV7-9 TGTGCCAGCAGCTCTCGGGCCGGGGCAGGGGACTATGGCTACACCTTC CASSSRAGAGDYGYTF
TRBJ1-1 once . TRBV7-9 TGTGCCAGCAGCTTCTCAGGCGACACTGAAGCTTTCTTT CASSFSGDTEAFF
TRBJ2-2 . . TRBV6-5 TGTGCCAGTACGGGGTTACGGAACACCGGGGAGCTGTTTTTT CASTGLRNTGELFF
TRBJ1-4 . . TRBV21-1 TGTGCCAGCAGCATTCAGGTAGATATTTATGAAAAACTGTTTTTT CASSIQVDIYEKLFF
TRBJ1-2 . . TRBV27 TGTGCCAGCAGTTTACAGGGGAACTATGGCTACACCTTC CASSLQGNYGYTF
TRBJ1-1 . TRBD1 TRBV10-3 TGTGCCATCAGACAGGGGGCGCTCACTGAAGCTTTCTTT CAIRQGALTEAFF
TRBJ2-3 . TRBD2 TRBV5-1 TGCGCCAGCAGCTCAGGACTAGCGGGAGGGAAAGGCTCAGATACGCAGTATTTT CASSSGLAGGKGSDTQYF
TRBJ1-1 . TRBD1 TRBV6-4 TGTGCCAGCAGTGACCCCCTGGACAGGGGTGGTAGCACTGAAGCTTTCTTT CASSDPLDRGGSTEAFF
TRBJ2-2 . . TRBV11-3 TGTGCCAGCAGCTCGAGGGCCCGGGGCGGGGAGCTGTTTTTT CASSSRARGGELFF
TRBJ1-6 . TRBD1 TRBV28 TGTGCCAGCAGTTTGGACAGGGCTATCAATAATTCACCCCTCCACTTT CASSLDRAINNSPLHF
TRBJ1-1 . TRBD1 TRBV5-1 TGCGCCAGCGGGACCGGACAGGGAGGCACTGAAGCTTTCTTT CASGTGQGGTEAFF
TRBJ2-4 . . TRBV30 TGTGCCTGGGAAGAGGGAACCAAAAACATTCAGTACTTC CAWEEGTKNIQYF
TRBJ1-5 . . TRBV6-1 TGTGCCAGCAGTGAACCAGGGGTCAGCAATCAGCCCCAGCATTTT CASSEPGVSNQPQHF
TRBJ1-1 . TRBD1 TRBV7-7 TGTGCTAGTCCGGGACAGGGGATTTGTGGCACTGAAGCTTTCTTT CASPGQGICGTEAFF
TRBJ1-4 once TRBD1 TRBV28 TGTGCCAGCTGGGGTGGGACAGCCAATGAAAAACTGTTTTTT CASWGGTANEKLFF
TRBJ1-1 . . TRBV18 TGTGCCAGCTCACCTCTTCACGGCACTGAAGCTTTCTTT CASSPLHGTEAFF
TRBJ2-1 . . TRBV9 TGTGCCAGCAGCGTAGGGCCCGACAATGAGCAGTTCTTC CASSVGPDNEQFF
TRBJ2-1 . . TRBV2 TGTGCCAGCAGTGAAAGGAGGGGCTCGGGCGAGCAGTTCTTC CASSERRGSGEQFF
TRBJ2-7 . TRBD2 TRBV9 TGTGCCAGCAGTCGATCCTTTGGACTAGCGGGGGCCCCAGGCTACGAGCAGTACTTC CASSRSFGLAGAPGYEQYF
TRBJ2-7 . . TRBV7-3 TGTGCCAGCAGCAAAACGGGTCTCGAGCAGTACTTC CASSKTGLEQYF
TRBJ1-4 . TRBD1 TRBV28 TGTGCCAGCAGACGTAGGGGGCCAACTAATGAAAAACTGTTTTTT CASRRRGPTNEKLFF
TRBJ1-2 . TRBD1 TRBV30 TGTGCCCACAGGGGCTATGGCTACACCTTC CAHRGYGYTF
TRBJ2-5 . TRBD2 TRBV5-1 TGCGCCAGCAGCCGAATAGCGGGGGACCAAGAGACCCAGTACTTC CASSRIAGDQETQYF
TRBJ2-7 . TRBD2 TRBV7-2 TGTGCCAGCAGCTCGGGACTAGCTACCTACGAGCAGTACTTC CASSSGLATYEQYF
TRBJ2-7 . TRBD1 TRBV2 TGTGCCAGCAGTGATGACAGGGGGGTAATGATCTCCTACGAGCAGTACTTC CASSDDRGVMISYEQYF
TRBJ2-7 . . TRBV12-3/TRBV12-4 TGTGCCAGCAAAGGCAGGGGACCCTTGGAGCAGTACTTC CASKGRGPLEQYF
TRBJ2-7 . . TRBV27 TGTGCCAGCAGGCCGTTGGGGTTTTACGAGCAGTACTTC CASRPLGFYEQYF
TRBJ1-3 . . TRBV29-1 TGCAGCGTTGATAGCTCTGGAAACACCATATATTTT CSVDSSGNTIYF
TRBJ2-2 . TRBD2 TRBV28 TGTGCCAGCAGTTGGGAGGCGGGAGTCACCGGGGAGCTGTTTTTT CASSWEAGVTGELFF
TRBJ2-2 few TRBD1 TRBV10-3 TGTGCCTCCCGGGACAGGGGAACCGGGGAGCTGTTTTTT CASRDRGTGELFF
TRBJ1-5 . . TRBV4-1 TGCGCCAGCAGCCACGGGACATTGCAAAATCAGCCCCAGCATTTT CASSHGTLQNQPQHF